These 28 T cell receptor beta chains were sequenced from one sample in a study of Graves' ophthalmopathy and Graves' hyperthyroidism. The authors amplified TCR beta CDR3 regions, and they did so from RNA transcripts for repertoire sequencing. Amplification began with first-round RT-PCR using HTBI primers, then second-round multiplex PCR was performed. TCRdb fed the multiplex PCR reads into MiXCR, producing one record per CDR3 protein. This sample carries around 1,200,000 distinct CDR3 sequences, about 38% of them seen once, and the ten largest clones take over 8.5%. The sequenced sample consisted of peripheral blood or thyroid tissue (not recorded which). The receptors come from an adult man with Graves' hyperthyroidism.

This clonotype was counted many times. V is TRBV12-3 or TRBV12-4 and J is TRBJ2-5; D gene uncertain. Trimming left V 2 bases short and J 1 base short, with 5 bases between. This CDR3 spans 13 amino acids. The CDR3 protein is CASSLSPQETQYF. The CDR3 DNA is TGTGCCAGCAGTTTAAGCCCCCAAGAGACCCAGTACTTC.

The chain has TRBV29-1 and TRBJ2-5, with 8 bases matching TRBD1. Germline loops: CDR1 SQVTM, CDR2 ANQGSEA. The CDR3 totals 13 residues. The trim removed 7 bases at V and 5 bases at J, leaving 9 bases unmatched. CDR3 sequence reads: CSADQGAEETQYF. CDR3 DNA: TGCAGCGCCGATCAGGGGGCGGAGGAGACCCAGTACTTC.

This clonotype was counted at least ten times. The chain carries TRBV7-7 and TRBJ2-2; no clear D. From germline, CDR1 is SSHAT and CDR2 FNYEAQ (reference sequence). V lost 2 bases, J lost 7 bases, and 8 bases lay in between. This CDR3 spans 13 amino acids. The CDR3 bases are TGTGCCAGCAGCTTACCTAAGTACGGGGAGCTGTTTTTT. Residues: CASSLPKYGELFF.

This clonotype was seen a handful of times. V usage is TRBV12-3 or TRBV12-4 and J usage is TRBJ1-1, with D possibly matching TRBD1 (5 bases). V was shortened by 7 bases and J by 1 base, with 13 bases between the two germline ends. The length of the CDR3 is 14 residues. In DNA form, the CDR3 reads TGTGCCAGCAACCACCGGGACCCGAACACTGAAGCTTTCTTT. The encoded protein is CASNHRDPNTEAFF.

V gene TRBV10-3 combines with J gene TRBJ2-7; D is perhaps TRBD1 (7 bases). Trimming shortened V by 4 bases and J by 0 bases, and 16 bases separated the two germline ends. Germline V gene lookup returns CDR1 ENHRY and CDR2 SYGVKD. This CDR3 has 16 residues. DNA of the CDR3: TGTGCCATCAGTGGAAGTAGGAGGGGGCTCTCCTACGAGCAGTACTTC. Translation gives CAISGSRRGLSYEQYF.

This clonotype was detected ten times or more. This rearrangement joins TRBV4-3 to TRBJ1-2; a possible D gene is TRBD1 (5 bases). The germline V gene encodes CDR1 LGHNA and CDR2 YSLEER. Trimming took 0 bases from V and 7 from J, leaving 15 bases between them. The CDR3 consists of 15 residues. For the CDR3, the DNA is TGCGCCAGCAGCCAAGATGTCGCCAGGGCGTTTGGCTACACCTTC. This encodes CASSQDVARAFGYTF.

This rearrangement joins TRBV25-1 to TRBJ1-6, with unresolved D. Germline CDR1 MGHDK, CDR2 SYGVNS. The CDR3 consists of 15 residues. V was shortened by 6 bases and J by 0 bases, with 9 bases between the two germline ends. In DNA form, the CDR3 reads TGTGCCAGCAGAGCGACTAGCTCCTATAATTCACCCCTCCACTTT. Encoded protein: CASRATSSYNSPLHF.

This clonotype appeared many times. The J gene is TRBJ1-3, the V gene TRBV7-8, with a tentative D call TRBD1 (5 bases). The V and J ends lost 5 bases and 2 bases respectively, with 13 bases between them. CDR1 is SGHVS and CDR2 is FQNEAQ in the germline V gene. CDR3 size: 15 residues. CDR3 region: CASSRMGRPGNTIYF. The CDR3 DNA follows: TGTGCCAGCAGCCGGATGGGACGTCCTGGAAACACCATATATTTT.

This clonotype appeared a few times. The chain has TRBV30 and TRBJ2-7; maybe TRBD1 (5 bases). CDR3 size: 14 residues. CDR1 and CDR2 from the germline V gene are GTSNPN and SVGIG (reference sequence). Trimming pared 0 bases from V and 5 bases from J, leaving 14 bases between. The CDR3 region is CAWSVRRDSDEQYF. The CDR3 bases are TGTGCCTGGAGTGTACGCCGAGACAGCGACGAGCAGTACTTC. The full variable domain, in which reference TRBV30 and TRBJ2-7 provide the parts outside the CDR3, is SQTIHQWPATLVQPVGSPLSLECTVEGTSNPNLYWYRQAAGRGLQLLFYSVGIGQISSEVPQNLSASRPQDRQFILSSKKLLLSDSGFYLCAWSVRRDSDEQYFGPGTRLTVT.

This clonotype was observed a few times. CDR3 sequence reads: CSRAGPAYEQYF. CDR3 bases: TGCAGTCGGGCGGGGCCCGCCTACGAGCAGTACTTC. V usage is TRBV20-1 and J usage is TRBJ2-7, with D possibly being TRBD2 (6 bases). This CDR3 has 12 residues. The V end was cut by 8 bases, the J end by 2 bases, with 13 bases between. Germline V gene sequence: CDR1 DFQATT, CDR2 SNEGSKA (reference sequence).

This clonotype has ten or more counts. In DNA form, the CDR3 reads TGCAGTGCTAGAGAGGGGCAGGGGGCTTGGGGCTACACCTTC. This gives the protein CSAREGQGAWGYTF. The chain recombines TRBV20-1 with TRBJ1-2; TRBD1 aligns across 8 bases. J gave up 8 bases and V 0 bases, and 8 bases lay outside the gene matches. The length of the CDR3 is 14 residues. Germline CDR1 and CDR2: DFQATT and SNEGSKA (reference sequence).

This clonotype has only a few counts. The chain employs TRBV20-1 and TRBJ2-7, with D possibly matching TRBD1 (6 bases). Trimming stripped 6 bases from V and 0 bases from J, with 18 bases between. The CDR3 is 15 amino acids. Germline V gene data show CDR1 as DFQATT and CDR2 as SNEGSKA (reference sequence). The CDR3 reads CSAPVAGQHSYEQYF. Here the CDR3 DNA reads TGCAGTGCCCCTGTAGCCGGACAGCACTCCTACGAGCAGTACTTC.

This clonotype turned up a few times. V gene TRBV24-1 combines with J gene TRBJ2-3; 7 nucleotides align to TRBD1. CDR1 KGHDR and CDR2 SFDVKD come from the germline V gene. This CDR3 has 13 amino acids. The V segment lost 9 bases and the J segment 0 bases; nucleotides outside the gene matches: 2. The CDR3 DNA sequence: TGTGCCACCTCGGGACAGAGCACAGATACGCAGTATTTT. This sequence encodes CATSGQSTDTQYF.

Remarks on this clonotype: With a much larger clone just one base away, this may be a read error. J is TRBJ2-5 and V is TRBV2; the D gene is possibly TRBD2 (6 bases). Germline CDR1 SNHLY, CDR2 FYNNEI. V lost 6 bases to trimming and J lost 7 bases, with 12 bases between them. The length of the CDR3 is 12 residues. CDR3 protein: CASRSIGGTQYF. CDR3 nucleotides: TGTGCCAGCAGGTCTATCGGGGGGACCCAGTACTTC.

The genes are TRBV10-1 and TRBJ2-2, with D perhaps TRBD1 (5 bases). V lost 7 bases and J 1 base, leaving 10 bases between the germline ends. CDR1 and CDR2 from the germline V gene are WNHNN and SYGVQD (reference sequence). The CDR3 consists of 14 residues. The CDR3: CASNPTENTGELFF. DNA for the CDR3: TGCGCCAGCAACCCGACAGAGAACACCGGGGAGCTGTTTTTT.

The V call is TRBV6-1, the J call TRBJ2-7; 8 bases line up with TRBD2. CDR1 and CDR2 from the germline V gene are MNHNS and SASEGT. The CDR3 sequence is 15 residues long. The V segment lost 1 base and the J segment 4 bases; nucleotides outside the gene matches: 6. The CDR3, as DNA: TGTGCCAGCAGTGAAGGAAGGACGGGAGGGTACGAGCAGTACTTC. Its translation: CASSEGRTGGYEQYF.

As concerns this clonotype: This may be a read error, as it is one base from a much larger clone. The V gene is TRBV10-3, the J gene TRBJ1-2, with 11 bases fitting TRBD1. Germline lookup yields CDR1 ENHRY and CDR2 SYGVKD. The CDR3 extends over 14 amino acids. The V and J ends lost 6 bases and 8 bases, in that order; junction bases with no gene match: 8. The CDR3 here is CAIRPGQGAQGYTF. CDR3 in DNA: TGTGCCATCAGACCCGGACAGGGGGCTCAAGGCTACACCTTC.

The chain is built from TRBV10-3 and TRBJ2-7; 12 bases line up with TRBD2. CDR3 length: 14 residues. Trimming at V came to 6 bases and at J to 2 bases, leaving 2 bases not matched to a gene. Germline CDR1 is ENHRY and CDR2 is SYGVKD. The CDR3 is CAISTSGGTYEQYF. DNA of the CDR3: TGTGCCATCAGCACTAGCGGGGGGACCTACGAGCAGTACTTC.

V usage is TRBV4-2 and J usage is TRBJ1-2, with D possibly matching TRBD1 (5 bases). CDR3 length equals 12 residues. Germline V CDR1 and CDR2: LGHNA, YNFKEQ. The V and J ends lost 0 bases and 10 bases respectively, with 9 bases between them. The DNA of the CDR3 is TGTGCCAGCAGCCAAGAAGGAGGGGACTACACCTTC. This translates into CASSQEGGDYTF.

As concerns this clonotype: A junction end diverges from the germline sequence, so it may reflect a read error. The rearrangement uses TRBV5-1 and TRBJ1-6; unclear D gene. CDR3 size: 16 residues. Per the germline V gene, CDR1 is SGHRS and CDR2 is YFSETQ. CDR3 DNA sequence: TGCGCCAGCAGCTTGGCCGGGCCGAGCTCTAATTCACCCATCCACTTT. Its translation: CASSLAGPSSNSPIHF.

This clonotype was detected a few times. V usage is TRBV29-1 and J usage is TRBJ2-2; D is perhaps TRBD2 (7 bases). Germline-derived CDR1 and CDR2 are SQVTM and ANQGSEA. The CDR3 loop spans 15 amino acids. The V end lost 7 bases, the J end lost 0 bases, and 15 bases lay between the germline ends. The CDR3 DNA reads TGCAGCGGATGGGGGGGGCTCGCGAACACCGGGGAGCTGTTTTTT. Its protein product is CSGWGGLANTGELFF.

This clonotype was counted at least ten times. V usage is TRBV7-9 and J usage is TRBJ2-5, with D unresolved. CDR1 SEHNR and CDR2 FQNEAQ come from the germline V gene (reference sequence). V was clipped by 1 base and J by 2 bases, with 14 bases between them. The CDR3 extends over 16 amino acids. CDR3 DNA: TGTGCCAGCAGCTTAGTATCCCGGACGGTACAAGAGACCCAGTACTTC. The encoded protein is CASSLVSRTVQETQYF.

A word on this clonotype: This CDR3 is missing its conserved last phenylalanine or tryptophan, likely due to a read error. This rearrangement joins TRBV29-1 to TRBJ2-7, with 7 bases identical to TRBD1. The CDR3 spans 12 residues. Germline V lookup: CDR1 SQVTM, CDR2 ANQGSEA. J gave up 0 bases and V 7 bases, and 3 bases lay outside the gene matches. DNA of the CDR3: TGCAGCGGATGGGACAGCTCCTACGAGCAGTACTTA. Amino acid sequence: CSGWDSSYEQYL.

With respect to this clonotype: This could be a read error, since a much larger clone is one nucleotide away. J is TRBJ1-4 and V is TRBV7-2; TRBD1 is a possible D gene (5 bases). The CDR3 extends over 14 amino acids. The ends were cut back, 1 base at V and 12 bases at J, with 15 bases in the middle. Germline CDR1 reads SGHTA; CDR2 reads FQGNSA. DNA of the CDR3: TGTGCCAGCAGCTTAGTGGCAGGGAAAGAAGAACTGTTTTTT. This sequence encodes CASSLVAGKEELFF.

The chain links TRBV2 to TRBJ2-7; the match to TRBD2 covers 7 bases. Trimming cost V 8 bases and J 3 bases; bases outside gene matches: 10. This CDR3 is 14 amino acids long. CDR1 and CDR2 from the germline V gene are SNHLY and FYNNEI. The CDR3 is CASVESSGGYEQYF. The CDR3 nucleotides read TGTGCCAGCGTTGAATCTAGCGGAGGCTACGAGCAGTACTTC. The whole variable domain, remainder taken from reference TRBV2 and TRBJ2-7, is EPEVTQTPSHQVTQMGQEVILRCVPISNHLYFYWYRQILGQKVEFLVSFYNNEISEKSEIFDDQFSVERPDGSNFTLKIRSTKLEDSAMYFCASVESSGGYEQYFGPGTRLTVT.

On this clonotype itself: One end of the junction varies from germline; a read error may be responsible. The chain links TRBV7-9 to TRBJ1-5, with D hard to call. The CDR3 contains 12 residues. Germline V gene data show CDR1 as SEHNR and CDR2 as FQNEAQ (reference sequence). CDR3 nucleotide sequence: TGTGCCAGCGGCTTTGGCAATCAGCCCCAGCATTTT. The encoded protein is CASGFGNQPQHF.

This clonotype has just a few counts. This chain links TRBV9 with TRBJ1-1; no firm D call. CDR1 is SGDLS, CDR2 YYNGEE, per germline. With 3 bases removed from V and 2 bases from J, the gap between germline ends came to 14 bases. The CDR3 totals 15 residues. CDR3 nucleotide sequence: TGTGCCAGCAGCGGGGGAGGCAGAGGAAACACTGAAGCTTTCTTT. Translating gives CASSGGGRGNTEAFF.

The chain uses TRBV4-1 and TRBJ1-4; D gene unclear. The V end lost 1 base, the J end lost 3 bases, and 9 bases lay between the germline ends. The germline V gene encodes CDR1 MGHRA and CDR2 YSYEKL. The CDR3 spans 15 residues. The CDR3 spells CASSQAKGANEKLFF. The CDR3 coding sequence is TGCGCCAGCAGCCAAGCAAAGGGCGCTAATGAAAAACTGTTTTTT.